The 26 T cell receptor beta chains below were found in one sample sequenced in a study of regulatory T cells in long-lasting Graves disease. Arm-PCR of CDR3 regions with iRepertoire HTBI primers generated TCR beta libraries. TCRdb reanalysed the multiplex PCR reads using MiXCR and keeps one entry per CDR3 protein. There are approximately 400,000 distinct CDR3 sequences in the sample; under 15% occur only once, and 16% lies in the top ten. Time point given: newly diagnosed GD, antithyroid drugs for less than 3 months. Researchers made the TCR library from RNA that was extracted from PBMCs. These same records also appear under a second study, on T cells in Graves' hyperthyroidism and ophthalmopathy.

This specimen was peripheral blood mononuclear cells (PBMCs), taken at new diagnosis, from a patient treated with antithyroid drugs. The receptors come from a woman in her twenties or thirties with Graves disease.

This clonotype was observed a few times. The J gene is TRBJ1-4, the V gene TRBV27, with no clear D. Trimming cost V 3 bases and J 3 bases, with 11 bases left between them. Germline values: CDR1 MNHEY, CDR2 SMNVEV (reference sequence). This CDR3 is built from 15 residues. The CDR3 region is CASSFLGMANEKLFF. The CDR3 coding sequence is TGTGCCAGCAGTTTTTTGGGTATGGCTAATGAAAAACTGTTTTTT. The variable domain in full, with the rest retrieved from reference TRBV27 and TRBJ1-4, is EAQVTQNPRYLITVTGKKLTVTCSQNMNHEYMSWYRQDPGLGLRQIYYSMNVEVTDKGDVPEGYKVSRKEKRNFPLILESPSPNQTSLYFCASSFLGMANEKLFFGSGTQLSVL.

The rearrangement links TRBV14 to TRBJ1-1, with D tentatively TRBD1 (5 bases). Germline V gives CDR1 SGHDN, CDR2 FVKESK. The CDR3 is made up of 15 amino acids. Trimming took off 2 bases at V and 1 base at J, with 11 bases between the two ends. As DNA, the CDR3 is TGTGCCAGCAGCCAATACCAGGGAAGGAACACTGAAGCTTTCTTT. As protein: CASSQYQGRNTEAFF.

The V and J genes are TRBV10-1 and TRBJ2-5, with D possibly matching TRBD2 (6 bases). V shed 4 bases and J shed 5 bases, with 11 bases lying between them. Germline V gene data show CDR1 as WNHNN and CDR2 as SYGVQD (reference sequence). The length of the CDR3 is 13 residues. The CDR3 DNA is TGCGCCAGCAGTGCGGGAGCGGTGGAGACCCAGTACTTC. Amino acid sequence: CASSAGAVETQYF.

This clonotype has just a few counts. The J gene is TRBJ2-7, the V gene TRBV6-2 or TRBV6-3; D uncertain. The CDR3 sequence is 13 residues long. The germline V gene has CDR1 MNHEY and CDR2 SVGEGT. The ends were cut back, 2 bases at V and 3 bases at J, with 8 bases in the middle. The CDR3 sequence: CASSYGESYEQYF. CDR3 in DNA: TGTGCCAGCAGTTACGGCGAGAGCTACGAGCAGTACTTC.

The sample holds many counts of this clonotype. This sequence joins TRBV5-1 and TRBJ2-1; D is ambiguous. Deletions cut 0 bases from V and 9 bases from J, with 10 bases between. The CDR3 is 13 amino acids. CDR1 and CDR2 from the germline V gene are SGHRS and YFSETQ. CDR3 DNA: TGCGCCAGCAGCTTGGAGAAGCCCGGTGAGCAGTTCTTC. The encoded protein is CASSLEKPGEQFF. The entire variable domain, with the rest obtained from reference TRBV5-1 and TRBJ2-1, is as follows: KAGVTQTPRYLIKTRGQQVTLSCSPISGHRSVSWYQQTPGQGLQFLFEYFSETQRNKGNFPGRFSGRQFSNSRSEMNVSTLELGDSALYLCASSLEKPGEQFFGPGTRLTVL.

The J gene is TRBJ2-7, the V gene TRBV7-9; perhaps TRBD1 as D (6 bases). The germline V and J ends were trimmed by 5 bases and 5 bases, with 28 bases remaining between them. Germline values: CDR1 SEHNR, CDR2 FQNEAQ (reference sequence). The CDR3 extends over 18 amino acids. CDR3 amino acids: CASSTKYSEGEFQNEQYF. CDR3 coding DNA: TGTGCCAGCAGCACCAAGTACAGCGAGGGGGAATTCCAAAACGAGCAGTACTTC. The full variable domain, its missing parts supplied by reference TRBV7-9 and TRBJ2-7, is DTGVSQNPRHKITKRGQNVTFRCDPISEHNRLYWYRQTLGQGPEFLTYFQNEAQLEKSRLLSDRFSAERPKGSFSTLEIQRTEQGDSAMYLCASSTKYSEGEFQNEQYFGPGTRLTVT.

With regard to this clonotype: A read error is likely here: a far larger clone is one base away. J is TRBJ2-2 and V is TRBV6-4, with D hard to call. V lost 4 bases and J 6 bases, leaving 12 bases between the germline ends. Germline V lookup: CDR1 MRHNA, CDR2 SNTAGT. The CDR3 has 14 amino acids. The CDR3 loop is CASSALSAAGELFF. CDR3 nucleotides: TGTGCCAGCAGTGCTCTGAGCGCAGCCGGGGAGCTGTTTTTT.

At least ten counts were recorded for this clonotype. The chain links TRBV5-6 to TRBJ2-7, with 7 bases aligning to TRBD1. Trimming cost V 3 bases and J 4 bases; bases outside gene matches: 4. Germline values: CDR1 SGHDT, CDR2 YYEEEE. The CDR3 has 13 amino acids. The CDR3 is CASSSDRQYEQYF. The CDR3 coding sequence is TGTGCCAGCAGCTCGGACAGGCAGTACGAGCAGTACTTC.

This clonotype was counted only a few times. This chain uses TRBV2 with TRBJ1-2, with D tentatively TRBD1 (6 bases). In germline, CDR1 is SNHLY, CDR2 FYNNEI. Trimming pared 6 bases from V and 7 bases from J, leaving 21 bases between. The CDR3 loop spans 15 amino acids. CDR3 region: CASSTDSEGVGGYTF. DNA of the CDR3: TGTGCCAGCAGCACCGATTCGGAGGGGGTGGGTGGCTACACCTTC.

In its sample, this clonotype was seen many times. This rearrangement joins TRBV7-6 to TRBJ2-7; possible D gene TRBD1, 6 bases. Germline V gene lookup returns CDR1 SGHVS and CDR2 FNYEAQ. This CDR3 has 15 amino acids. Trimming stripped 3 bases from V and 2 bases from J, with 14 bases between. The CDR3 sequence: CASSFGAGDTYEQYF. In nucleotides, the CDR3 is TGTGCCAGCAGCTTTGGCGCAGGGGACACCTACGAGCAGTACTTC.

On this clonotype: This may stem from a read error, because a much larger clone lies one nucleotide away. The genes are TRBV30 and TRBJ2-1; 11 positions match TRBD2. Unmatched junction bases numbered 6, after V lost 4 bases and J lost 7 bases. This CDR3 has 14 amino acids. CDR1 and CDR2 (germline): GTSNPN, SVGIG (reference sequence). The CDR3 sequence: CAWTLTSGTNEQFF. CDR3 coding DNA: TGTGCCTGGACTTTGACTAGCGGGACGAATGAGCAGTTCTTC. Combining the CDR3 with reference TRBV30 and TRBJ2-1 gives the whole variable domain SQTIHQWPATLVQPVGSPLSLECTVEGTSNPNLYWYRQAAGRGLQLLFYSVGIGQISSEVPQNLSASRPQDRQFILSSKKLLLSDSGFYLCAWTLTSGTNEQFFGPGTRLTVL.

The chain couples TRBV5-6 to TRBJ1-1; D possibly corresponds to TRBD1 (5 bases). The length of the CDR3 is 14 residues. Germline V gene sequence: CDR1 SGHDT, CDR2 YYEEEE. V was cut by 4 bases and J by 6 bases, with 16 bases left in between. CDR3 bases: TGTGCCAGCAGCCGGCTCGGGGGTAGGGCTGAAGCTTTCTTT. Its protein is CASSRLGGRAEAFF.

The rearrangement joins TRBV24-1 to TRBJ2-3; D may be TRBD2 (5 bases). The CDR3 totals 11 residues. Germline-derived CDR1 and CDR2 are KGHDR and SFDVKD. Trimming cost V 9 bases and J 9 bases, with 12 bases left between them. The CDR3 sequence: CATSTPGTQYF. DNA for the CDR3: TGTGCCACCTCAACTCCGGGGACGCAGTATTTT.

CDR3 residues: CAETGGEKLFF. The CDR3 DNA reads TGTGCCGAGACTGGGGGTGAAAAACTGTTTTTT. The chain links TRBV6-2 or TRBV6-3 to TRBJ1-4; maybe TRBD1 (5 bases). The CDR3 extends over 11 amino acids. V gave up 11 bases and J gave up 7 bases, with 11 bases separating them. The germline CDR1 and CDR2 sequences are MNHEY and SVGEGT.

This clonotype appeared many times. The chain uses TRBV4-1 and TRBJ2-1; a possible D gene is TRBD2 (5 bases). Germline V gene lookup returns CDR1 MGHRA and CDR2 YSYEKL. Deletions cut 0 bases from V and 7 bases from J, with 13 bases between. The length of the CDR3 is 15 residues. This chain's CDR3 is CASSQDFLASNEQFF. The CDR3 DNA sequence: TGCGCCAGCAGCCAAGATTTCCTAGCTTCAAATGAGCAGTTCTTC.

This clonotype has a count of ten or more. The chain employs TRBV7-9 and TRBJ2-1; possible D gene TRBD2, 5 bases. This CDR3 has 16 residues. Per germline, CDR1 SEHNR and CDR2 FQNEAQ (reference sequence). Trimming stripped 5 bases from V and 0 bases from J, with 14 bases between. CDR3 nucleotides: TGTGCCAGCAGCCAATTCAGCGGAGCCTCCTACAATGAGCAGTTCTTC. Translated: CASSQFSGASYNEQFF.

This clonotype showed up just a few times. The chain employs TRBV5-1 and TRBJ2-1; TRBD2 matches 14 bases. From germline, CDR1 is SGHRS and CDR2 YFSETQ. This CDR3 comprises 15 residues. V lost 5 bases, J lost 16 bases, and 14 bases stayed unmatched. CDR3 nucleotide sequence: TGCGCCAGCAGAGAGGGACTAGCGGGAGTCCGGGGGGGATTCTTC. Translated, it gives CASREGLAGVRGGFF.

This clonotype was recorded many times. This chain joins TRBV5-1 and TRBJ2-5, with TRBD1 identical over 10 bases. V lost 4 bases, J lost 5 bases, and 11 bases stayed unmatched. This CDR3 has 16 residues. The germline V gene has CDR1 SGHRS and CDR2 YFSETQ. The CDR3: CASSPHPGQGGETQYF. The CDR3 nucleotides are TGCGCCAGCAGCCCCCACCCCGGACAGGGGGGGGAGACCCAGTACTTC. Full variable domain (outside the CDR3, taken from reference TRBV5-1 and TRBJ2-5): KAGVTQTPRYLIKTRGQQVTLSCSPISGHRSVSWYQQTPGQGLQFLFEYFSETQRNKGNFPGRFSGRQFSNSRSEMNVSTLELGDSALYLCASSPHPGQGGETQYFGPGTRLLVL.

This clonotype was recorded many times. V and J are TRBV7-3 and TRBJ2-1; no clear D. Germline V gene data show CDR1 as SGHTA and CDR2 as FQGTGA. The CDR3 runs to 15 residues. The V gene lost 0 bases and the J gene lost 6 bases, with 12 bases spanning the gap. The CDR3 reads CASSLTEIRTNEQFF. In DNA form, the CDR3 reads TGTGCCAGCAGCTTAACGGAGATTCGGACCAATGAGCAGTTCTTC. Using reference TRBV7-3 and TRBJ2-1 for the parts outside the CDR3, the full variable domain is GAGVSQTPSNKVTEKGKYVELRCDPISGHTALYWYRQSLGQGPEFLIYFQGTGAADDSGLPNDRFFAVRPEGSVSTLKIQRTERGDSAVYLCASSLTEIRTNEQFFGPGTRLTVL.

This clonotype was seen at least ten times. The gene calls are TRBV20-1 and TRBJ2-5; 14 bases are a match to TRBD2. Germline V gene lookup returns CDR1 DFQATT and CDR2 SNEGSKA (reference sequence). J was trimmed by 5 bases and V by 6 bases; bases with no gene match: 17. The CDR3 totals 18 residues. CDR3 region: CSAPGSGLAGVGRETQYF. In nucleotides, the CDR3 is TGCAGTGCGCCGGGTTCGGGACTAGCGGGAGTGGGTCGGGAGACCCAGTACTTC.

This clonotype turned up a few times. V gene TRBV20-1 combines with J gene TRBJ2-7; 10 bases line up with TRBD1. Per the germline V gene, CDR1 is DFQATT and CDR2 is SNEGSKA (reference sequence). Germline trimming cut 5 bases from V and 6 bases from J; bases unmatched to any gene: 10. CDR3 length: 14 amino acids. CDR3 amino acids: CSAYGTGDPLEQYF. The CDR3 coding sequence is TGCAGTGCTTACGGGACAGGGGATCCCCTCGAGCAGTACTTC.

This clonotype was observed at least ten times. The chain employs TRBV4-1 and TRBJ2-7, with 8 bases aligning to TRBD1. V dropped 3 bases and J dropped 1; count of bases not matched to a gene: 2. CDR3 length: 14 residues. Germline V gene lookup returns CDR1 MGHRA and CDR2 YSYEKL. Here the CDR3 reads CASSHGQGSYEQYF. CDR3 DNA sequence: TGCGCCAGCAGCCATGGACAGGGATCCTACGAGCAGTACTTC.

The table lists this clonotype with a few counts. The V gene is TRBV10-3, the J gene TRBJ1-3; D gene ambiguous. Trimming cost V 7 bases and J 1 base, with 8 bases left between them. This CDR3 region has 13 residues. From germline, CDR1 is ENHRY and CDR2 SYGVKD. CDR3 sequence reads: CAITATSGNTIYF. The CDR3 bases are TGTGCCATCACAGCAACTTCTGGAAACACCATATATTTT.

This clonotype was seen ten or more times. The chain employs TRBV28 and TRBJ2-5; D gene unclear. The V end was cut by 6 bases, the J end by 5 bases, with 13 bases between. CDR3 length: 13 residues. In germline, CDR1 is MDHEN, CDR2 SYDVKM. The CDR3 DNA reads as TGTGCCAGCAGAACGACCGGGCCGGAGACCCAGTACTTC. Translating it yields CASRTTGPETQYF.

This clonotype was observed many times. The chain couples TRBV2 to TRBJ2-4; D unresolved. The CDR3 has 14 residues. Trimming cost V 11 bases and J 1 base, with 15 bases left between them. Germline V lookup: CDR1 SNHLY, CDR2 FYNNEI. CDR3: CARKLGLAKNIQYF. CDR3 nucleotide sequence: TGTGCCCGAAAACTTGGGCTGGCCAAAAACATTCAGTACTTC.

This chain links TRBV6-5 with TRBJ2-3, with D perhaps TRBD1 (6 bases). Trimming removed 2 bases from V and 3 bases from J, with 18 bases in between. The CDR3 has 17 amino acids. Per germline, CDR1 MNHEY and CDR2 SVGAGI. The chain's CDR3 is CASSYRQGSVGTDTQYF. The CDR3 DNA follows: TGTGCCAGCAGTTACAGGCAGGGGTCGGTTGGTACAGATACGCAGTATTTT.